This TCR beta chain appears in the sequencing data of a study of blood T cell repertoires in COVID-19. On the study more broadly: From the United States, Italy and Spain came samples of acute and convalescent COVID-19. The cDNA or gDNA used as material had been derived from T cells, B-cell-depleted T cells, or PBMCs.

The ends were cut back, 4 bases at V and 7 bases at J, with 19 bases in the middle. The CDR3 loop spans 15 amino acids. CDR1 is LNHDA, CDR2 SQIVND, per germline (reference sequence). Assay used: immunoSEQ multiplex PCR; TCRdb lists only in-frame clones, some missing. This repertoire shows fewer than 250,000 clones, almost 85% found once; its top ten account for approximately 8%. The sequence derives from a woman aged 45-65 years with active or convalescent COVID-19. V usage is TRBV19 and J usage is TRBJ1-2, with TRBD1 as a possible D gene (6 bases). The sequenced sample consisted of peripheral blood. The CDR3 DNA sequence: TGTGCCAGTAGTAGGGACCTGACAGGTTGGAGTGGCTACACCTTC. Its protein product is CASSRDLTGWSGYTF.